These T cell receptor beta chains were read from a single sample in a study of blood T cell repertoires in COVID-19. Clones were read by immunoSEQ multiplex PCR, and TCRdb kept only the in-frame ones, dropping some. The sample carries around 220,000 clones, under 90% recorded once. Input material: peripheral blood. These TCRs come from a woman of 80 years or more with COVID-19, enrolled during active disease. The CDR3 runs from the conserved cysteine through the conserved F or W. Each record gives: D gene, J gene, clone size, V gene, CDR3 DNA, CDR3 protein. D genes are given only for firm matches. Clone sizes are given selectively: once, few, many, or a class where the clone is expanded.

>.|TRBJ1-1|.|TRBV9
TGTGCCAGCAGCGTTCTTTCGACAGCTCTTAACACTGAAGCTTTCTTT
CASSVLSTALNTEAFF
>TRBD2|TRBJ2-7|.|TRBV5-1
TGCGCCAGCAGCAGGGGGGCGGGGGGACACGAGCAGTACTTC
CASSRGAGGHEQYF
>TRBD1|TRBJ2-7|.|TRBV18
TGTGCCAGCTCGCCAACCGGGACAGGGATTTACGAGCAGTACTTC
CASSPTGTGIYEQYF
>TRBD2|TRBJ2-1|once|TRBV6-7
TGTGCCAGCAGTGCCCCAGGGGCGGGAGGGATTCTAACTGTTGACTCCTACAATGAGCAGTTCTTC
CASSAPGAGGILTVDSYNEQFF
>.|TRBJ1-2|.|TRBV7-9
TGTGCCAGCAGCCCGGGGGACGGCTACACCTTC
CASSPGDGYTF
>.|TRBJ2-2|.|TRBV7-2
TGTGCCAGCAGCTTAGACGCCGGGGTCAACACCGGGGAGCTGTTTTTT
CASSLDAGVNTGELFF
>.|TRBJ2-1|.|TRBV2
TGTGCCAGCGCCTTGTCGGGAGCGTTCGATGAGCAGTTCTTC
CASALSGAFDEQFF
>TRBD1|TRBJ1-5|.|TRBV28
TGTGCCAGCAGTCCTGGACAGGGTGGAAATCAGCCCCAGCATTTT
CASSPGQGGNQPQHF
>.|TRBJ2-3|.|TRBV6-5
TGTGCCAGCAGTATAGTCGGAGGGGCGGATACGCAGTATTTT
CASSIVGGADTQYF
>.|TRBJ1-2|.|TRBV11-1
TGTGCCAGCAGCCATATGGGGCAGAACTATGGCTACACCTTC
CASSHMGQNYGYTF
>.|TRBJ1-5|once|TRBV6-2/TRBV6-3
TGTGCCAGCAGTTACGCGGGGAATCAGCCCCAGCATTTT
CASSYAGNQPQHF
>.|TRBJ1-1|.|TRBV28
TGTGCCAGCTGGCAGGGAGGAGAGAACACTGAAGCTTTCTTT
CASWQGGENTEAFF
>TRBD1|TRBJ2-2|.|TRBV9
TGTGCCAGCAGCTCCCTTATCGGGACAGACACCGGGGAGCTGTTTTTT
CASSSLIGTDTGELFF
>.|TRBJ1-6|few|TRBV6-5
TGTGCCAGCAAGGGGCAGGAGGGTAATTCACCCCTCCACTTT
CASKGQEGNSPLHF
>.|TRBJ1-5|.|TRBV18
TGTGCCAGCTCACCGGGGATTACAGGAAAGAGACAGCCCCAGCATTTT
CASSPGITGKRQPQHF
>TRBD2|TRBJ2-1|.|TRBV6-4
TGTGCCAGCAATAGACCGGGGGGGCTCGGTCGCAATGAGCAGTTCTTC
CASNRPGGLGRNEQFF
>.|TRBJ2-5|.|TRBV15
TGTGCCACCAGCAGATCTTTGAGTAGCGAGACCCAGTACTTC
CATSRSLSSETQYF
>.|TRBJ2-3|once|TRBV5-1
TGCGCCAGCAGCTTTGGCCCCAACACAGATACGCAGTATTTT
CASSFGPNTDTQYF
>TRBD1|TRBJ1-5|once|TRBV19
TGTGCCAGTAGTATAGATCAGGGGGCGGGATCAGGCAATCAGCCCCAGCATTTT
CASSIDQGAGSGNQPQHF
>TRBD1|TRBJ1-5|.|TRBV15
TGTGCCACCAGCGCCCCGACAGGGGGCCGGCAGCCCCAGCATTTT
CATSAPTGGRQPQHF
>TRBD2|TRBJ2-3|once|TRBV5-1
TGCGCCAGCAGCCGGGGACTAGCGGGGGAGGCAGATACGCAGTATTTT
CASSRGLAGEADTQYF
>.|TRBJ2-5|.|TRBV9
TGTGCCAGCAGCGACCCCCGGTTTCGGGAGACCCAGTACTTC
CASSDPRFRETQYF
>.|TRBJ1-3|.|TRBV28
TGTGCCAGCAGGGGACAAGACGGGATTTTTTCTGGAAACACCATATATTTT
CASRGQDGIFSGNTIYF
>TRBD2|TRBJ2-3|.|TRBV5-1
TGCGCCAGCACCGGCGGGGGTCGCGGGGGGGCCCGCGTTAAAGATACGCAGTATTTT
CASTGGGRGGARVKDTQYF
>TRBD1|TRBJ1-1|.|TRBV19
TGTGCCAGTAGTACCTTCTGGGACGAGACAGGGGAGAATTGGGGCGGCACTGAAGCTTTCTTT
CASSTFWDETGENWGGTEAFF
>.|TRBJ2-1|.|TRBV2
TGTGCCATTCAGGGTATGAATGAGCAGTTCTTC
CAIQGMNEQFF
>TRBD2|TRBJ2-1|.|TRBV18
TGTGCCAGCTCACCGAGCGGGGGATGGAATGAGCAGTTCTTC
CASSPSGGWNEQFF
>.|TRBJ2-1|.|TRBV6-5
TGTGCCATACAGGGTTACAATGAGCAGTTCTTC
CAIQGYNEQFF
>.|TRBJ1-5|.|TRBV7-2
TGTGCCAGCTCCAGGGAGGGGGGTCAGCCCCAGCATTTT
CASSREGGQPQHF
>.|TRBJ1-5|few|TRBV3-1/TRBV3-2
TGTGCCAGCAGCCAAGGCGGAGGGGTTCAAGGTCAGCCCCAGCATTTT
CASSQGGGVQGQPQHF
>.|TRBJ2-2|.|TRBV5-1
TGCGCCAGCAGCTTTGAAGCGGCTACCAGCCCCGGGGGGCTGTTTTTT
CASSFEAATSPGGLFF
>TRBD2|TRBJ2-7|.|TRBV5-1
TGCGCCAGCAGCGTCCTAGCGGGAGGGATATACGAGCAGTACTTC
CASSVLAGGIYEQYF
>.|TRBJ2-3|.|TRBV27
TGTGCCAGCCGAGGGGGTAGGCGGGGGAGCACAGATACGCAGTATTTT
CASRGGRRGSTDTQYF
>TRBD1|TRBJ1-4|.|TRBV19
TGTGCCAGTAGCCCGGGACAGGGGAGCAATGAAAAACTGTTTTTT
CASSPGQGSNEKLFF
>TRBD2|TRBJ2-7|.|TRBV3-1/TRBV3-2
TGTGCCAGCAGCTCCGGGACTAGCGGACTGCGCGAGCAGTACTTC
CASSSGTSGLREQYF
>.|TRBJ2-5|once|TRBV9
TGTGCCAGCAGCCACCAAGGGGGAGACCAAGAGACCCAGTACTTC
CASSHQGGDQETQYF
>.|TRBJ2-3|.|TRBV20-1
TGCAGTGCTAGTGGATTTATCGGGAGAAAGCCAGATACGCAGTATTTT
CSASGFIGRKPDTQYF
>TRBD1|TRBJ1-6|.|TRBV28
TGTGCCAGCAGTTTCTTGGACAGGGGGTTAGTGAATTCACCCCTCCACTTT
CASSFLDRGLVNSPLHF
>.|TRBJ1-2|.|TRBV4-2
TGTGCCAGCAGCCAAGAAAATAGGGGATTCTATGGCTACACCTTC
CASSQENRGFYGYTF
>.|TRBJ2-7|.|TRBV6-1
TGTGCCAGCAGTGAAGAGTACAGGGCGGACTTC
CASSEEYRADF
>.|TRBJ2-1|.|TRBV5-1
TGCGCCAGCAGCTTGGGTCCCAGCGGCGCCTCCTACAATGAGCAGTTCTTC
CASSLGPSGASYNEQFF
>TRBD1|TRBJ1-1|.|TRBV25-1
TGTGCCAGCAGTGGGGCAGGGGGCGACCTAGGAGCTTTCTTT
CASSGAGGDLGAFF
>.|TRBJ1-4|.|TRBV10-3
TGTGCCATCAGTGAGTCGGGGGGGCTCAATGAAAAACTGTTTTTT
CAISESGGLNEKLFF
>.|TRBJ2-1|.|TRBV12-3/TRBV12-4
TGTGCCAGCAGTGCCTCCGAGAGGCAGTTCTTC
CASSASERQFF
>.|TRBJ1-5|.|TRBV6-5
TGTGCCACCTCGAAGGGGTCGAATAGCAATCAGCCCCAGCATTTT
CATSKGSNSNQPQHF
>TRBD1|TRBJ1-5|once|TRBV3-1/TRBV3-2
TGTGCCAGCAGCCGGGGACAGGGCTCGGGTCAGCCCCAGCATTTT
CASSRGQGSGQPQHF
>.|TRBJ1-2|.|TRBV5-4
TGTGCCAGCAGCCCTGGACAGATCTATGGCTACACCTTC
CASSPGQIYGYTF
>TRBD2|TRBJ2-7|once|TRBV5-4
TGTGCCAGCAGCTCGGGACTAGAGCCCTCCCAGTACTTC
CASSSGLEPSQYF
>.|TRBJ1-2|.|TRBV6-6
TGTGCCAGCAGTTACGCAGGAACCTATGGCTACACCTTC
CASSYAGTYGYTF
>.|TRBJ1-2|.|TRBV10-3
TGTGCCATCAGCCCCGGGACAACTTATGGCTACACCTTC
CAISPGTTYGYTF
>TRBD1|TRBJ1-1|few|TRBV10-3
TGTGCCATCAGTGCGGACAGGGACACTGAAGCTTTCTTT
CAISADRDTEAFF
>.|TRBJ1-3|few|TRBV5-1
TGCGCCAGCAGCTCCTTCGGTGCCTCTGGAAACACCATATATTTT
CASSSFGASGNTIYF
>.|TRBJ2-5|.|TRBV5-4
TGTGCCAGCAGCCTCCAAGAGACCCAGTACTTC
CASSLQETQYF
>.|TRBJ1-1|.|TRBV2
TGTGCCAGCAACAGGGAGACTGAAGCTTTCTTT
CASNRETEAFF
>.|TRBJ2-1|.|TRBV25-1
TGTGCCAGCAGTGGGAATAGAGGAGGCTACAATGAGCAGTTCTTC
CASSGNRGGYNEQFF
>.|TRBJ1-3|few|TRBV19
TGTGCCAGTAGTACCCTGGGCCGCCCCTCCGTCACCATATATTTT
CASSTLGRPSVTIYF
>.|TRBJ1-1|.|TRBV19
TGTGCCAGTAGTCTGTTGAGGGCTGAAGCTTTCTTT
CASSLLRAEAFF
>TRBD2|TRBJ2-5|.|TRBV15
TGTGCCACCAGTCAGGCAGAGGGACTAGTGGAGACCCAGTACTTC
CATSQAEGLVETQYF
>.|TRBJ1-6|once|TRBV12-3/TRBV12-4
TGTGCCAGCGCTAACTCCTATAATTCACCCCTCCACTTT
CASANSYNSPLHF
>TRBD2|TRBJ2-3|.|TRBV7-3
TGTGCCAGCAGCGTAGCGGGAGGAGTAAGTGGGGATACGCAGTATTTT
CASSVAGGVSGDTQYF